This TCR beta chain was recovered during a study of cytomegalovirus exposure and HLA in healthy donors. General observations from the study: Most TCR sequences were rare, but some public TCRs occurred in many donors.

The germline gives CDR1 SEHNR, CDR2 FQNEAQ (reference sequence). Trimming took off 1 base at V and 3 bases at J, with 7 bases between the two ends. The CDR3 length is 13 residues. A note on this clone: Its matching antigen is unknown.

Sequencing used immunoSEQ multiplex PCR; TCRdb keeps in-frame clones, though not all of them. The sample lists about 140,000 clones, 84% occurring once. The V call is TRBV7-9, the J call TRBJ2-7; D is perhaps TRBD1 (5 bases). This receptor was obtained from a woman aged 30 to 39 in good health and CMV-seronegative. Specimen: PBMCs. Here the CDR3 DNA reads TGTGCCAGCAGCTTAGGGACAAACTACGAGCAGTACTTC. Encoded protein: CASSLGTNYEQYF. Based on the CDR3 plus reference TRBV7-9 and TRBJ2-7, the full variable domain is DTGVSQNPRHKITKRGQNVTFRCDPISEHNRLYWYRQTLGQGPEFLTYFQNEAQLEKSRLLSDRFSAERPKGSFSTLEIQRTEQGDSAMYLCASSLGTNYEQYFGPGTRLTVT.